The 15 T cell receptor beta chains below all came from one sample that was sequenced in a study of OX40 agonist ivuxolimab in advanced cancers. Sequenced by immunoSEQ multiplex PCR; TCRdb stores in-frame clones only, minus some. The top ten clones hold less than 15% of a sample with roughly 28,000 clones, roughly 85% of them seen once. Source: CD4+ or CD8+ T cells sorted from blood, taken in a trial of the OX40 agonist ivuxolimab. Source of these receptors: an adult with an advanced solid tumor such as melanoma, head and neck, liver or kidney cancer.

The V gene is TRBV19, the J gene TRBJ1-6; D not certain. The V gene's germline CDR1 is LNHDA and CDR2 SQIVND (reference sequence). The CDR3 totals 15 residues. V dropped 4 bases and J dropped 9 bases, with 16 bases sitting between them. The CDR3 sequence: CASSTNSDGSSPLHF. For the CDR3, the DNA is TGTGCCAGTAGTACTAACTCGGACGGCAGTTCACCCCTCCACTTT.

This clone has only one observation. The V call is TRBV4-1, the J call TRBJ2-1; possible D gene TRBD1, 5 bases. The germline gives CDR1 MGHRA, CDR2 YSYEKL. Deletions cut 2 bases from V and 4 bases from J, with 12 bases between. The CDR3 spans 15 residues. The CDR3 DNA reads TGCGCCAGCAGCCAAACAGAGGACATGTACAATGAGCAGTTCTTC. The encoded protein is CASSQTEDMYNEQFF.

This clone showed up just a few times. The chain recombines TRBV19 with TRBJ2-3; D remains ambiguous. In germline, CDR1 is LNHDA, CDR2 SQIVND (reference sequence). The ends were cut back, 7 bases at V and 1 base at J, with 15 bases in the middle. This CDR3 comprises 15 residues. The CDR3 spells CASNWAGKGTDTQYF. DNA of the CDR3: TGTGCCAGTAATTGGGCAGGCAAGGGCACAGATACGCAGTATTTT.

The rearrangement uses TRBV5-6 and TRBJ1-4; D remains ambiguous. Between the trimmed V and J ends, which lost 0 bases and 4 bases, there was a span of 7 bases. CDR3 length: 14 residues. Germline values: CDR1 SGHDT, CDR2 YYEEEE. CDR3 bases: TGTGCCAGCAGCTTGGGTCAGCTTAATGAAAAACTGTTTTTT. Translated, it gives CASSLGQLNEKLFF. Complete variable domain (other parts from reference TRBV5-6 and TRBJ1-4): DAGVTQSPTHLIKTRGQQVTLRCSPKSGHDTVSWYQQALGQGPQFIFQYYEEEERQRGNFPDRFSGHQFPNYSSELNVNALLLGDSALYLCASSLGQLNEKLFFGSGTQLSVL.

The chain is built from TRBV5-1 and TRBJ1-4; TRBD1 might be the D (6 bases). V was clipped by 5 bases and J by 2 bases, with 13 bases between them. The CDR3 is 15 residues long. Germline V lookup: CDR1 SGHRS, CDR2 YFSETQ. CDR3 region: CASRLGARTNEKLFF. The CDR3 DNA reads TGCGCCAGCAGGCTGGGGGCTCGTACTAATGAAAAACTGTTTTTT.

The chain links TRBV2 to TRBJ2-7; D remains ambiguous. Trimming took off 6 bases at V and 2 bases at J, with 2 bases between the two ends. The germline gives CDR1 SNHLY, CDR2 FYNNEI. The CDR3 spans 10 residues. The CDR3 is CASSTYEQYF. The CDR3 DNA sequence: TGTGCCAGCAGCACCTACGAGCAGTACTTC.

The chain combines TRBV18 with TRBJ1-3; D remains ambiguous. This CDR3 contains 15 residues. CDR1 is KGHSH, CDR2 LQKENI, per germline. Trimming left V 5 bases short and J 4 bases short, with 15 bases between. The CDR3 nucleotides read TGTGCCAGCTCAACGGACTCTCTGATGGGAAACACCATATATTTT. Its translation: CASSTDSLMGNTIYF.

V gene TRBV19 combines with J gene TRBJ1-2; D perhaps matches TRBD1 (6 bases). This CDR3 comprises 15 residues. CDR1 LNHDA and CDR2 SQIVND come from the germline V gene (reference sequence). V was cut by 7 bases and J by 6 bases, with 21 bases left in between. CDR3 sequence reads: CASTSRDMVGDGYTF. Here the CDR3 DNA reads TGTGCCAGTACTTCGCGGGACATGGTGGGGGATGGCTACACCTTC.

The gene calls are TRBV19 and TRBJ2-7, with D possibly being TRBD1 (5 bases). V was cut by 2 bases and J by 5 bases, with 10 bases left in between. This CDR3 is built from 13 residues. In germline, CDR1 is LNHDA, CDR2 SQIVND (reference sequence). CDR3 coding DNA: TGTGCCAGTAGTATACCAGGGTACGACGAGCAGTACTTC. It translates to CASSIPGYDEQYF. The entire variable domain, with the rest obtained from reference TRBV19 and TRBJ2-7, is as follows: DGGITQSPKYLFRKEGQNVTLSCEQNLNHDAMYWYRQDPGQGLRLIYYSQIVNDFQKGDIAEGYSVSREKKESFPLTVTSAQKNPTAFYLCASSIPGYDEQYFGPGTRLTVT.

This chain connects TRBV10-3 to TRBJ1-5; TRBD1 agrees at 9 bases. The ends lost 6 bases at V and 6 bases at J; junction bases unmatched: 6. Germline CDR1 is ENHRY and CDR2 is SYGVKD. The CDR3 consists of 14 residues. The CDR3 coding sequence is TGTGCCATCAGCACAGGGGGCGGAGGTCAGCCCCAGCATTTT. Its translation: CAISTGGGGQPQHF.

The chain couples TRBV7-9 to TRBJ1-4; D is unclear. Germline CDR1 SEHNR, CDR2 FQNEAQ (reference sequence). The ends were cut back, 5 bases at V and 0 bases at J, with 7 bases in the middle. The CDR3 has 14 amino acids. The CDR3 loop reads CASSPYSTNEKLFF. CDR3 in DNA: TGTGCCAGCAGCCCGTACTCAACTAATGAAAAACTGTTTTTT. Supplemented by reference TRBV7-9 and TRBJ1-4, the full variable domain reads DTGVSQNPRHKITKRGQNVTFRCDPISEHNRLYWYRQTLGQGPEFLTYFQNEAQLEKSRLLSDRFSAERPKGSFSTLEIQRTEQGDSAMYLCASSPYSTNEKLFFGSGTQLSVL.

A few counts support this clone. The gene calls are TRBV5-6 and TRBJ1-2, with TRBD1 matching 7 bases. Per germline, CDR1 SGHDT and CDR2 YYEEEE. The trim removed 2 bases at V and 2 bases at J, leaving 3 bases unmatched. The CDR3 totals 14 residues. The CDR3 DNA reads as TGTGCCAGCAGCTTCCCGACAGGGAACTATGGCTACACCTTC. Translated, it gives CASSFPTGNYGYTF.

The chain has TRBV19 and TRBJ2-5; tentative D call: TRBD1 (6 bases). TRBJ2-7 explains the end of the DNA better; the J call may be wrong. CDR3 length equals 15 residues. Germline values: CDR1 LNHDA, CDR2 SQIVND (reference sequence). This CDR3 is CASSMGAGTSYEQYF. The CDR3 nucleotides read TGTGCCAGTAGTATGGGGGCCGGGACCTCCTACGAGCAGTACTTC.

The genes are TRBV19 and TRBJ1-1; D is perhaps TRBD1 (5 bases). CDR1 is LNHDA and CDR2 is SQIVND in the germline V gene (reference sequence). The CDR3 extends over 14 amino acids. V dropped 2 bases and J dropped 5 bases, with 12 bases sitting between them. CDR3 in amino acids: CASSITGGMTEAFF. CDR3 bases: TGTGCCAGTAGTATAACAGGCGGGATGACTGAAGCTTTCTTT.

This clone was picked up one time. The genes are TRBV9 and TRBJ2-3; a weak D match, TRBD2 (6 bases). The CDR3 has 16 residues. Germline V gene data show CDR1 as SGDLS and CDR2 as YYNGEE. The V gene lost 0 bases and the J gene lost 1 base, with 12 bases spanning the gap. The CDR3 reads CASSVVSGWGTDTQYF. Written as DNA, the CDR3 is TGTGCCAGCAGCGTAGTAAGCGGGTGGGGCACAGATACGCAGTATTTT.